This TCR beta chain was sequenced for a study of shared clonotypes between healthy human individuals. The CDR3 loop spans 13 amino acids. The germline V gene has CDR1 SQVTM and CDR2 ANQGSEA. The ends lost 0 bases at V and 5 bases at J; junction bases unmatched: 0. To note about this clone: Since no conserved phenylalanine or tryptophan closes the CDR3, a read error is the likely cause.

An assay was performed, and its level was deep. Each cell subset's genomic DNA was divided evenly among several immunoSEQ plates. Clones were read by immunoSEQ multiplex PCR, and TCRdb kept only the in-frame ones, dropping some. This table has about 1.1 million clones, about four fifths appearing once. Input material: memory CD4+ T cells from PBMCs. Subset denoted: CD45RA-negative fraction. This chain links TRBV29-1 with TRBJ2-2; 7 nucleotides line up with TRBD2. This receptor was identified in a man in his late teens or twenties in good health. Some clones in this sample may be carry-over from other donors' samples. This CDR3 reads CSVEEGGTGELFS. CDR3 bases: TGCAGCGTTGAAGAGGGAGGGACCGGGGAGCTGTTTTCT.